Listed below are T cell receptor beta chains from one sample, sequenced in a study of early T cells in non-severe SARS-CoV-2 infection. TCRdb re-called the 5' RACE reads with MiXCR, one entry per CDR3 protein. Of about 56,000 distinct CDR3 sequences in the sample, 10% to 13% were seen once. Sequenced: whole blood. The receptors come from an adult who was a healthcare worker with PCR-confirmed SARS-CoV-2 infection or an uninfected control (not recorded which). The CDR3 runs from the conserved cysteine through the conserved F or W. A D gene is named only where the DNA matches it firmly. Clone size is shown for a subset of rows, as once, few, many or a class of expanded clone.

V,D,size,J,length,CDR3,DNA
TRBV6-5,-,few,TRBJ2-1,17,CASSPYSGTWSYNEQFF,TGTGCCAGCAGTCCGTACTCCGGGACTTGGTCCTACAATGAGCAGTTCTTC
TRBV9,TRBD2,-,TRBJ2-1,15,CASSGTSGRNNEQFF,TGTGCCAGCAGCGGGACTAGCGGGAGGAACAATGAGCAGTTCTTC
TRBV6-4,-,-,TRBJ2-2,13,CASSDRDTGELFF,TGTGCCAGCAGTGACAGGGACACCGGGGAGCTGTTTTTT
TRBV6-5,TRBD1,-,TRBJ1-2,15,CASSWAEGQVYGYTF,TGTGCCAGCAGTTGGGCAGAGGGACAGGTATATGGCTACACCTTC
TRBV7-9,-,many,TRBJ2-3,13,CASSFGGTDTQYF,TGTGCCAGCAGCTTCGGGGGAACAGATACGCAGTATTTT
TRBV6-1,TRBD2,many,TRBJ2-1,15,CASSEGLAGVYEQFF,TGTGCCAGCAGTGAAGGGCTAGCGGGAGTGTACGAGCAGTTCTTC
TRBV2,TRBD2,few,TRBJ2-7,16,CASRVTRASGGYEQYF,TGTGCCAGCAGAGTTACTCGGGCTAGCGGGGGCTACGAGCAGTACTTC
TRBV20-1,TRBD1,many,TRBJ1-2,14,CSARDTGGAMGYTF,TGCAGTGCGAGGGATACAGGGGGCGCGATGGGCTACACCTTC
TRBV20-1,-,few,TRBJ1-1,13,CSARSPGRAEAFF,TGCAGTGCTAGATCCCCCGGACGCGCTGAAGCTTTCTTT
TRBV12-3/TRBV12-4,-,few,TRBJ2-4,16,CASRRERPEGKNIQYF,TGTGCCAGCAGGCGGGAACGTCCCGAAGGCAAAAACATTCAGTACTTC
TRBV7-9,TRBD1,many,TRBJ1-2,13,CASSWDRGNGYTF,TGTGCCAGCAGCTGGGACAGGGGGAATGGCTACACCTTC
TRBV20-1,-,many,TRBJ2-3,14,CSAVNWVSTDTQYF,TGCAGTGCGGTCAATTGGGTTAGCACAGATACGCAGTATTTT
TRBV27,TRBD2,many,TRBJ2-7,15,CASSLSLAGVYEQYF,TGTGCCAGCAGTTTATCTCTAGCGGGAGTCTACGAGCAGTACTTC
TRBV11-2,-,many,TRBJ2-3,16,CASSPTGSRGTDTQYF,TGTGCCAGCAGCCCTACCGGGTCGCGGGGCACAGATACGCAGTATTTT
TRBV7-8,-,many,TRBJ2-3,14,CASSLNRVTDTQYF,TGTGCCAGCAGCTTGAACAGGGTAACAGATACGCAGTATTTT
TRBV5-1,-,-,TRBJ2-5,13,CASMWTGQETQYF,TGCGCCAGCATGTGGACGGGCCAAGAGACCCAGTACTTC
TRBV7-3,TRBD1,many,TRBJ2-7,13,CASSLMKGAEQYF,TGTGCCAGCAGCTTAATGAAGGGGGCCGAGCAGTACTTC
TRBV2,-,few,TRBJ2-6,14,CASSLNSGANVLTF,TGTGCCAGCAGTTTAAACTCTGGGGCCAACGTCCTGACTTTC